These T cell receptor beta chains were read from a single sample in a study of blood T cell repertoires in COVID-19. The table came from immunoSEQ multiplex PCR; TCRdb's copy has only in-frame clones and leaves some out. The sample carries about 150,000 clones, roughly 90% recorded once. Sequenced: PBMCs or T cells enriched from blood (not recorded which). Receptors were obtained from a woman between 40 and 50 years old who had been exposed to COVID-19. Both conserved end residues are part of each CDR3. The D gene is left open where the match is weak.

V,D,CDR3
TRBV19,-,CASSMKYGNEKLFF
TRBV19,TRBD1,CASSIPPGQGTIRGKNIQYF
TRBV5-1,-,CASSLAGTDTQYF
TRBV15,TRBD1,CATSTGAEAFF
TRBV5-1,TRBD2,CASSGGRATDTQYF
TRBV7-8,TRBD2,CASSLRTSGSRDEQFF
TRBV5-1,TRBD2,CASSSRLAGGKRNEQFF
TRBV14,-,CASSTGQPVWKTLFF
TRBV2,-,CASSPGTSLSYNEQFF
TRBV7-2,-,CASSSQGYEQYF
TRBV19,-,CASSIWDTNSPLHF